The following is a T cell receptor beta chain sequence with its context. Antigen specificity is unknown. Clones were sequenced by immunoSEQ multiplex PCR, and TCRdb holds only the in-frame ones, with some missing. The sample lists approximately 45,000 clones, roughly 78% occurring once. Germline CDR1 reads SGHRS; CDR2 reads YFSETQ. Trimming removed 1 base from V and 7 bases from J, with 15 bases in between. This CDR3 contains 15 residues. This entry comes from a study of OX40 agonist ivuxolimab in advanced cancers. Study at large: Prior anti-PD-1, anti-PD-L1 or anti-CTLA-4 therapy was allowed; around 43% had some. Study-level findings and limits: In CD8+ T cells, expanded clones were on average more numerous than in CD4+. Clones of CD4+ and CD8+ blood T cells grew by week 6 at doses of 0.1 to 3.0 mg/kg.

Sequenced here: CD4+ or CD8+ T cells sorted from blood, sampled in a trial of the OX40 agonist ivuxolimab. The rearrangement joins TRBV5-1 to TRBJ2-1; a weak D match, TRBD1 (6 bases). The TCR originated in an adult with an advanced solid tumor such as melanoma, head and neck, liver or kidney cancer. CDR3 in amino acids: CASSLLTGWPNEQFF. The CDR3 bases are TGCGCCAGCAGCTTGCTGACAGGTTGGCCGAATGAGCAGTTCTTC.